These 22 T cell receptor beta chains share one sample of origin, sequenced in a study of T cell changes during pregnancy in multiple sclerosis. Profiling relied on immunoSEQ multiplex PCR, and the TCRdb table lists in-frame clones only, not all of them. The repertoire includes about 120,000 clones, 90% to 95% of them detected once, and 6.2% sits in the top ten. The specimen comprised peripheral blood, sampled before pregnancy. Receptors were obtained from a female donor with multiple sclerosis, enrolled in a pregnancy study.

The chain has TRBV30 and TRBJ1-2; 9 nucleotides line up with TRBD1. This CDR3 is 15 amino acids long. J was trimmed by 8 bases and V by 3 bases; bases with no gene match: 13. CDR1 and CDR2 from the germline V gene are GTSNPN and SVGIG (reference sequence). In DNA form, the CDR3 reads TGTGCCTGGAGCGCCGGGACAGGGCGGTCAAGGGGCTACACCTTC. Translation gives CAWSAGTGRSRGYTF.

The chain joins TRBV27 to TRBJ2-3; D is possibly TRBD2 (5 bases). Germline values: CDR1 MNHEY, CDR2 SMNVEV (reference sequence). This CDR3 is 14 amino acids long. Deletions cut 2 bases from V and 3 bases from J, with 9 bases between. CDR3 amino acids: CASSLVGVTDTQYF. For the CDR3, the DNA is TGTGCCAGCAGTTTAGTGGGAGTTACAGATACGCAGTATTTT.

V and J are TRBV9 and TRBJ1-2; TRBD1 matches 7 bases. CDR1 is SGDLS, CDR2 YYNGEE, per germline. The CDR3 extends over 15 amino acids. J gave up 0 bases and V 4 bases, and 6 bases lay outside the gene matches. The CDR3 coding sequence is TGTGCCAGCAGCTCCGGGACAGCACCTAACTATGGCTACACCTTC. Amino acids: CASSSGTAPNYGYTF.

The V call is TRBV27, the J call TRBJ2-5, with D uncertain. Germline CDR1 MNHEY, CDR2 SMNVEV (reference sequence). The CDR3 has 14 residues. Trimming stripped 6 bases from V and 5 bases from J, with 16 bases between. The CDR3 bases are TGTGCCAGCAGCCCTCGGTTTAACGGGGAGACCCAGTACTTC. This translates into CASSPRFNGETQYF.

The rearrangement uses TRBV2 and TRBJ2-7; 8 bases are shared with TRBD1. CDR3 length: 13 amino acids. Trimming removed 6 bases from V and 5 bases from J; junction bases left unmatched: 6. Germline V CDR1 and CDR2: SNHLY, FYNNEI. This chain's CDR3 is CASSWTGWDEQYF. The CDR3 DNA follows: TGTGCCAGCAGCTGGACAGGGTGGGACGAGCAGTACTTC.

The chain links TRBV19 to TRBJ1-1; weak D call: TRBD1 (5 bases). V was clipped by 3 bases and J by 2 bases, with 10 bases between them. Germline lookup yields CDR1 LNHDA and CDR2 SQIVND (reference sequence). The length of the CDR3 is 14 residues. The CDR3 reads CASSIKWGNTEAFF. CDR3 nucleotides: TGTGCCAGTAGTATTAAGTGGGGCAACACTGAAGCTTTCTTT.

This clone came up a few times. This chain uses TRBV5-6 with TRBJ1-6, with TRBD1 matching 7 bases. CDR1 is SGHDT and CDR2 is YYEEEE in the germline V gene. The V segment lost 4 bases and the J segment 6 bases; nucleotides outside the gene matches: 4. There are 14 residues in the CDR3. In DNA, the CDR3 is TGTGCCAGCAGCCTCGGGACAGCTAATTCACCCCTCCACTTT. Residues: CASSLGTANSPLHF.

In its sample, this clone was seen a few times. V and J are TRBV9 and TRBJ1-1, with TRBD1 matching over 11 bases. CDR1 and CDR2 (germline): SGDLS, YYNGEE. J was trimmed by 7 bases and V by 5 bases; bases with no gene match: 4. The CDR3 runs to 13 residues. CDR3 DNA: TGTGCCAGCAGGAGGGGACAGGGGGGTGAAGCTTTCTTT. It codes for CASRRGQGGEAFF.

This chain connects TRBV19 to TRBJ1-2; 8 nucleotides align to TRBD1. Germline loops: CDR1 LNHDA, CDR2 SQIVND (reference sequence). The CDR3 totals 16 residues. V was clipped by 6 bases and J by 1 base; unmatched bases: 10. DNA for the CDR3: TGTGCCAGTAGGTCCGGGACAGGTCCATTTAACTATGGCTACACCTTC. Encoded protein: CASRSGTGPFNYGYTF.

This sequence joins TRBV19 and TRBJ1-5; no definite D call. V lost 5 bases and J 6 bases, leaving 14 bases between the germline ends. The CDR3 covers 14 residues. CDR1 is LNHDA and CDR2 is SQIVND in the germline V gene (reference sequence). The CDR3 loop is CASSPGPEGQPQHF. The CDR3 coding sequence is TGTGCCAGTAGTCCCGGGCCAGAGGGTCAGCCCCAGCATTTT.

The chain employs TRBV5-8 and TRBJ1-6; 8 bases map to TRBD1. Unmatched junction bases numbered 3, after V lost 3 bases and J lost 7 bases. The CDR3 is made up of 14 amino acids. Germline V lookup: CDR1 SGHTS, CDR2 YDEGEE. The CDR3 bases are TGTGCCAGCAGCTCCCGGGACAGGAATTCACCCCTCCACTTT. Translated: CASSSRDRNSPLHF.

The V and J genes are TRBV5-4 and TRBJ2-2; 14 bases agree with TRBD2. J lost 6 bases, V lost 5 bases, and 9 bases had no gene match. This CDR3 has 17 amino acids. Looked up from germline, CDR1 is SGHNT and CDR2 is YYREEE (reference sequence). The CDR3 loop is CASSLGLAGVEAGELFF. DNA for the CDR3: TGTGCCAGCAGTCTGGGACTAGCGGGAGTAGAGGCCGGGGAGCTGTTTTTT.

The CDR3, as DNA: TGTGCCAGTAGTATAATAGCGGGAGTTGAGGCCCAGTACTTC. Protein sequence: CASSIIAGVEAQYF. J is TRBJ2-5 and V is TRBV19; 9 bases agree with TRBD2. This CDR3 spans 14 amino acids. The junction had 7 bases not matched to a gene; V was cut back by 2 bases and J by 9 bases. Germline CDR1 and CDR2: LNHDA and SQIVND (reference sequence).

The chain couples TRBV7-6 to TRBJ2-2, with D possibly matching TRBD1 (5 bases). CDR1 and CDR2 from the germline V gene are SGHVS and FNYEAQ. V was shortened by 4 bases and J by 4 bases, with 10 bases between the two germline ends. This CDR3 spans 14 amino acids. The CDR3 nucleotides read TGTGCCAGCAGCTCAGCCAGGGCCACCGGGGAGCTGTTTTTT. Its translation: CASSSARATGELFF. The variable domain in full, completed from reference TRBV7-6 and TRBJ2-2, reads GAGVSQSPRYKVTKRGQDVALRCDPISGHVSLYWYRQALGQGPEFLTYFNYEAQQDKSGLPNDRFSAERPEGSISTLTIQRTEQRDSAMYRCASSSARATGELFFGEGSRLTVL.

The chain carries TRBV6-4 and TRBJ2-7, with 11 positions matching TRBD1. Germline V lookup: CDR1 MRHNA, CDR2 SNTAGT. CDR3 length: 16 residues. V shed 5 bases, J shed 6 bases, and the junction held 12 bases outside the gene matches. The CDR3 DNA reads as TGTGCCAGCAGTCCTTCACCCGGGACAGGGGGTGGCGAGCAGTACTTC. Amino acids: CASSPSPGTGGGEQYF.

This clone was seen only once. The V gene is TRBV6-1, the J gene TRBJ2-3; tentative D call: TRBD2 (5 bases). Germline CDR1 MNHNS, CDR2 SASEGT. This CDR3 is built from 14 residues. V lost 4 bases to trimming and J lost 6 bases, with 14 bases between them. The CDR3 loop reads CASSGISGEDTQYF. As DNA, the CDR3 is TGTGCCAGCAGTGGAATAAGCGGTGAGGATACGCAGTATTTT.

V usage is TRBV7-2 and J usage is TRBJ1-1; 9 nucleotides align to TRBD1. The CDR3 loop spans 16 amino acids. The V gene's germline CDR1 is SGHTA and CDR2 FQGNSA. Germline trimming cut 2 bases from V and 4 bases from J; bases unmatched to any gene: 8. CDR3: CASSLTTGGAFTEAFF. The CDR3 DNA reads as TGTGCCAGCAGCTTAACAACAGGGGGCGCATTCACTGAAGCTTTCTTT. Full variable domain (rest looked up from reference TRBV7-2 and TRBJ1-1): GAGVSQSPSNKVTEKGKDVELRCDPISGHTALYWYRQSLGQGLEFLIYFQGNSAPDKSGLPSDRFSAERTGGSVSTLTIQRTQQEDSAVYLCASSLTTGGAFTEAFFGQGTRLTVV.

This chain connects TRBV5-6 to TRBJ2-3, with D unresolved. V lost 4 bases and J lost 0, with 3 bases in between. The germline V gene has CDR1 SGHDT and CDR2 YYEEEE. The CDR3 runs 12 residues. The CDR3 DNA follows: TGTGCCAGCAGCCCAAGCACAGATACGCAGTATTTT. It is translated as CASSPSTDTQYF.

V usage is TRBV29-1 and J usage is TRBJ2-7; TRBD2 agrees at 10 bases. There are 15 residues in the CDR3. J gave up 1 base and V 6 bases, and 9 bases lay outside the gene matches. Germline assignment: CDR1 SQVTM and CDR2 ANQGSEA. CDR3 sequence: CSVAGGLATSYEQYF. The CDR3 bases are TGCAGCGTCGCGGGGGGACTAGCGACTTCCTACGAGCAGTACTTC.

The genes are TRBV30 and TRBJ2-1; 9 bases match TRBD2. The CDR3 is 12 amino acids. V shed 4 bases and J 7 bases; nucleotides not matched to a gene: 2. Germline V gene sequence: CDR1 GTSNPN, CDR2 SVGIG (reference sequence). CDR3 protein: CAWNSGGNEQFF. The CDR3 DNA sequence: TGTGCCTGGAACAGCGGGGGGAATGAGCAGTTCTTC.

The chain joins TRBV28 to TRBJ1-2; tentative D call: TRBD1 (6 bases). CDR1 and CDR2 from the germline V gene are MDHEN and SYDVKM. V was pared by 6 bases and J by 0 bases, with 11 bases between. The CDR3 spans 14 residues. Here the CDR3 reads CASRWGRANYGYTF. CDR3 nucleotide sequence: TGTGCCAGCAGGTGGGGGCGGGCTAACTATGGCTACACCTTC.

CDR3 in DNA: TGTGCCAGCAGTGTGGAGGGTGTAGGTGAAGCTTTCTTT. Residues: CASSVEGVGEAFF. The chain carries TRBV2 and TRBJ1-1; D gene unclear. V lost 4 bases and J lost 7, with 13 bases in between. There are 13 residues in the CDR3. Germline CDR1 and CDR2: SNHLY and FYNNEI.